The 5 T cell receptor beta chains presented below share a single source sample, sequenced in a study of PD-L1 blockade in urothelial cancer. Time point indicated: peripheral blood 6 weeks after treatment start. Clones were sequenced by immunoSEQ multiplex PCR, and TCRdb holds only the in-frame ones, with some missing. The sample comprises approximately 47,000 clones, around 80% of which are singletons, and 8.8% rests with the top ten. Sequenced here: PBMCs, sampled around atezolizumab (anti-PD-L1) treatment. Receptors were obtained from a man between 70 and 80 years old with urothelial cancer.

This chain uses TRBV4-1 with TRBJ1-1; 7 nucleotides match TRBD1. The trim removed 2 bases at V and 3 bases at J, leaving 6 bases unmatched. In germline, CDR1 is MGHRA, CDR2 YSYEKL. The CDR3 totals 15 residues. Here the CDR3 DNA reads TGCGCCAGCAGCCAACGGAGGGGGCAGTACACTGAAGCTTTCTTT. This sequence encodes CASSQRRGQYTEAFF.

The J gene is TRBJ2-1, the V gene TRBV9; TRBD1 is a possible D gene (8 bases). The V end was cut by 0 bases, the J end by 8 bases, with 18 bases between. Germline V gene data show CDR1 as SGDLS and CDR2 as YYNGEE. This CDR3 has 16 amino acids. CDR3 bases: TGTGCCAGCAGCGTAGAATTCCAGGGGGCGGGGGATGAGCAGTTCTTC. Translated: CASSVEFQGAGDEQFF. The full variable domain, with the rest looked up from reference TRBV9 and TRBJ2-1, is DSGVTQTPKHLITATGQRVTLRCSPRSGDLSVYWYQQSLDQGLQFLIQYYNGEERAKGNILERFSAQQFPDLHSELNLSSLELGDSALYFCASSVEFQGAGDEQFFGPGTRLTVL.

This clone is categorized as medium-sized. The gene calls are TRBV10-1 and TRBJ1-2; possibly TRBD1 for D (6 bases). Trimming stripped 5 bases from V and 2 bases from J, with 9 bases between. Germline V gives CDR1 WNHNN, CDR2 SYGVQD (reference sequence). The CDR3 is made up of 13 amino acids. Here the CDR3 DNA reads TGCGCCAGCAGTCCCGGGACAAACTATGGCTACACCTTC. Translated, it gives CASSPGTNYGYTF.

This chain connects TRBV27 to TRBJ2-1; TRBD2 agrees at 7 bases. CDR1 and CDR2 (germline): MNHEY, SMNVEV (reference sequence). This CDR3 has 14 residues. Losses at the gene ends were 6 bases for V and 5 bases for J; bases not matched to a gene: 7. CDR3 region: CASRKAGVDNEQFF. In DNA form, the CDR3 reads TGTGCCAGCAGAAAGGCGGGAGTGGACAATGAGCAGTTCTTC.

This sequence joins TRBV2 and TRBJ1-3; D call uncertain. The ends were cut back, 2 bases at V and 0 bases at J, with 8 bases in the middle. Germline V lookup: CDR1 SNHLY, CDR2 FYNNEI. CDR3 size: 15 residues. CDR3 loop: CASSEQVLSGNTIYF. The CDR3 DNA follows: TGTGCCAGCAGTGAACAAGTACTCTCTGGAAACACCATATATTTT.